This T cell receptor (beta chain) is drawn from a study of T-cell memory formation after mild COVID-19. Overall study context: Largely donor-specific sequence clusters came from two donors. Study findings and constraints: The study found contracting CD4+ clones mainly in CM and EM and contracting CD8+ clones in EMRA.

In TCRdb, the 5' RACE reads were re-called with MiXCR into one record per CDR3 protein. The sample has roughly 110,000 distinct CDR3 sequences; 9.5% to 15% are singletons. Comment on this clonotype: The antigen remains undetermined.

Germline assignment: CDR1 SEHNR and CDR2 FQNEAQ (reference sequence). The CDR3 covers 15 residues. J lost 5 bases, V lost 5 bases, and 7 bases had no gene match. The sequencing sample was made of PBMCs or a T cell subset sorted from them (not recorded which). The clonotype comes from an adult woman who had mild COVID-19 (a few samples of this study predate the infection). Cell type and time point are not known. The V gene is TRBV7-9, the J gene TRBJ2-7; 12 nucleotides line up with TRBD2. The CDR3 coding sequence is TGTGCCAGCAGCCCGCCGACTAGCGGGAGACACGAGCAGTACTTC. This gives the protein CASSPPTSGRHEQYF.